This T cell receptor (beta chain) came from a study of blood T cells in healthy people across ages. Study-level points and caveats: As naive T cell percentage varied, TCR beta diversity correlated strongly with it.

Donors ranged from about 6 to 90 years old and were healthy Caucasians in Russia. Germline CDR1 and CDR2: SEHNR and FQNEAQ (reference sequence). The ends were cut back, 5 bases at V and 9 bases at J, with 11 bases in the middle. CDR3 length: 12 residues. Concerning this clonotype: What it binds is not known.

Using a J-beta primer mix together with a sample-barcoded 5' primer, a second PCR was run for roughly 7 to 12 cycles. TCRdb passed the 5' RACE reads through MiXCR, listing each CDR3 protein once. Among around 820,000 distinct CDR3 sequences listed, about 25% were seen once. These data also featured in a second study, about T cells of mothers and their children.

The clonotype was recovered from a boy younger than 18 in good health. This chain uses TRBV7-9 with TRBJ2-1; D is undetermined. Sequencing used blood. CDR3: CASSTGAAEQFF. In DNA, the CDR3 is TGTGCCAGCAGCACCGGCGCAGCTGAGCAGTTCTTC. Full variable domain (outside the CDR3, taken from reference TRBV7-9 and TRBJ2-1): DTGVSQNPRHKITKRGQNVTFRCDPISEHNRLYWYRQTLGQGPEFLTYFQNEAQLEKSRLLSDRFSAERPKGSFSTLEIQRTEQGDSAMYLCASSTGAAEQFFGPGTRLTVL.